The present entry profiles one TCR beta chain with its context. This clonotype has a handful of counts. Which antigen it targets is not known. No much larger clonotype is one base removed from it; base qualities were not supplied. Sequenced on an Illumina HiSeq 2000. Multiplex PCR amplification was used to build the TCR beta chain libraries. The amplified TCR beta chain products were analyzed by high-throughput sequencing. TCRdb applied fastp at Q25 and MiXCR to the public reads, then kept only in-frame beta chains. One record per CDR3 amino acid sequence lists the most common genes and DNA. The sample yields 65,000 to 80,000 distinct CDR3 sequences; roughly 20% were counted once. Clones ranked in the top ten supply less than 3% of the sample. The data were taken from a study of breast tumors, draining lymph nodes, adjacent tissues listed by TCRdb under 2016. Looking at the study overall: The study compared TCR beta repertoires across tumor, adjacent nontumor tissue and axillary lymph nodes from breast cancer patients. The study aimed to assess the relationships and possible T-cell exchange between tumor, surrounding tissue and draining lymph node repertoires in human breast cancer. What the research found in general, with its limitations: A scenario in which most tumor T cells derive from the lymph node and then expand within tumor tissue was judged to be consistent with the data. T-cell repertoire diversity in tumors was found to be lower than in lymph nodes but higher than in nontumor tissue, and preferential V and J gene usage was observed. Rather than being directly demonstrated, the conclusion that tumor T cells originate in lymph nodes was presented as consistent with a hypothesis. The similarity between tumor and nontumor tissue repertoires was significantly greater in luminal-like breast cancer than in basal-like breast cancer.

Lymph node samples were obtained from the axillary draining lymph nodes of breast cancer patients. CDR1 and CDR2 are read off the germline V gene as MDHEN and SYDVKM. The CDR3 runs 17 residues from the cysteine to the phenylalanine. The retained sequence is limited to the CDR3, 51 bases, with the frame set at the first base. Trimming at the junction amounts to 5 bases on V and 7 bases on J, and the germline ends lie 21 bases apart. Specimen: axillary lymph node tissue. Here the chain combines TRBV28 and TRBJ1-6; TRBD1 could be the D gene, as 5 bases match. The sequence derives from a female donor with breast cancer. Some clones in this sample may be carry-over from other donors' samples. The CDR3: CASSRISGPNFNSPLHF. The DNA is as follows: TGTGCCAGCAGTCGTATCTCGGGACCCAATTTCAATTCACCCCTCCACTTT.